A single sample gave rise to the 31 T cell receptor beta chains below, sequenced in a study of patients and donors after allogeneic stem cell transplantation. TCRdb itself ran the RT-PCR reads through MiXCR, one entry per CDR3 protein. The sample has roughly 880,000 distinct CDR3 sequences; 15% to 20% are singletons. Material for sequencing was blood, either unsorted or a sorted T cell fraction (not recorded which). The receptors derive from a human donor who was either an allogeneic HSCT recipient or a stem cell or donor lymphocyte infusion donor (not recorded which). It is not recorded whose cells these are; they may come from a transplant donor.

This clonotype was seen repeatedly, ten times or more. This CDR3 is CASRRGTNTGELFF. The DNA of the CDR3 is TGCGCCAGCAGAAGGGGCACGAACACCGGGGAGCTGTTTTTT. This chain joins TRBV5-1 and TRBJ2-2; weak D call: TRBD1 (5 bases). This CDR3 has 14 residues. Trimming removed 5 bases from V and 0 bases from J, with 8 bases in between. Germline V gene lookup returns CDR1 SGHRS and CDR2 YFSETQ.

The chain's CDR3 is CASTPLYRSYEQYF. The CDR3 region has the DNA TGTGCCAGCACCCCTTTGTATAGGTCCTACGAGCAGTACTTC. The V gene is TRBV25-1, the J gene TRBJ2-7; D uncertain. CDR3 length: 14 residues. Germline V gene sequence: CDR1 MGHDK, CDR2 SYGVNS. V dropped 7 bases and J dropped 1 base, with 14 bases sitting between them.

This sequence joins TRBV10-3 and TRBJ2-2, with D possibly being TRBD2 (7 bases). V was clipped by 10 bases and J by 4 bases, with 16 bases between them. The CDR3 is 14 amino acids. Looked up from germline, CDR1 is ENHRY and CDR2 is SYGVKD. In nucleotides, the CDR3 is TGTGCCACCAAGGAAGGGGGGGGCACCGGGGAGCTGTTTTTT. Translating it yields CATKEGGGTGELFF.

Concerning this clonotype itself: The final CDR3 position lacks the conserved phenylalanine or tryptophan, pointing to a likely read error. The J gene is TRBJ2-5, the V gene TRBV2; D unresolved. V was clipped by 10 bases and J by 1 base, with 13 bases between them. Germline V gives CDR1 SNHLY, CDR2 FYNNEI. The CDR3 has 13 amino acids. CDR3 nucleotide sequence: TGTGCCATTCTAGGCGGATTCCAAGAGACCCAGTACTTA. Protein product: CAILGGFQETQYL.

This clonotype was detected only a few times. The chain links TRBV24-1 to TRBJ2-5; TRBD1 matches at 10 bases. Germline V CDR1 and CDR2: KGHDR, SFDVKD. Trimming took 0 bases from V and 1 from J; bases not matched to a gene: 1. CDR3 length: 16 residues. CDR3: CATSDLGTGAQETQYF. CDR3 coding DNA: TGTGCCACCAGTGATTTGGGGACAGGGGCCCAAGAGACCCAGTACTTC.

At least ten counts were recorded for this clonotype. CDR3 sequence (DNA): TGTGCCAGCAGTCCGCTGAGGACCCCTCTGGGCGGGGAGCTGTTTTTT. Encoded protein: CASSPLRTPLGGELFF. The chain couples TRBV12-3 or TRBV12-4 to TRBJ2-2; D gene ambiguous. The germline V and J ends were trimmed by 5 bases and 7 bases, with 20 bases remaining between them. This CDR3 spans 16 amino acids.

The V gene is TRBV7-2, the J gene TRBJ2-2, with 7 nucleotides matching TRBD1. The germline V gene has CDR1 SGHTA and CDR2 FQGNSA. CDR3 length equals 16 residues. The J segment lost 5 bases and the V segment lost 3 bases, leaving 9 bases of the junction unmatched. The CDR3 protein is CASSFTRGRGTGELFF. The CDR3 DNA sequence: TGTGCCAGCAGCTTCACCAGGGGGAGAGGAACCGGGGAGCTGTTTTTT.

The chain uses TRBV9 and TRBJ1-6; the D is unclear. The germline gives CDR1 SGDLS, CDR2 YYNGEE. Trimming cost V 3 bases and J 10 bases, with 11 bases left between them. This CDR3 is 13 amino acids long. CDR3 nucleotides: TGTGCCAGCAGCGCCGTCGGGGTGTCACCCCTCCACTTT. Translated, it gives CASSAVGVSPLHF.

This sequence joins TRBV3-1 and TRBJ2-1; D uncertain. V was pared by 0 bases and J by 12 bases, with 9 bases between. The V gene's germline CDR1 is LGHDT and CDR2 YNNKEL (reference sequence). CDR3 length equals 12 residues. CDR3 nucleotide sequence: TGTGCCAGCAGCCAAGATCTAGGAAGGCAGTTCTTC. This gives the protein CASSQDLGRQFF.

CDR3 loop: CASSTTRTGDSNQPQHF. DNA for the CDR3: TGTGCCAGCAGTACTACCCGGACGGGGGATAGCAATCAGCCCCAGCATTTT. The chain employs TRBV6-1 and TRBJ1-5; TRBD1 is a possible D gene (5 bases). The germline gives CDR1 MNHNS, CDR2 SASEGT. This CDR3 comprises 17 residues. V lost 5 bases and J lost 0, with 17 bases in between.

This chain connects TRBV20-1 to TRBJ2-3, with D perhaps TRBD1 (5 bases). This CDR3 has 14 residues. The V and J ends lost 5 bases and 4 bases respectively, with 16 bases between them. The germline V gene encodes CDR1 DFQATT and CDR2 SNEGSKA (reference sequence). The CDR3 reads CSAGKPGLADTQYF. CDR3 DNA: TGCAGTGCTGGAAAACCAGGGTTAGCAGATACGCAGTATTTT.

In its sample, this clonotype was seen a few times. The chain links TRBV7-2 to TRBJ1-2; D is uncertain. CDR3 length: 14 residues. With 5 bases removed from V and 4 bases from J, the gap between germline ends came to 14 bases. In germline, CDR1 is SGHTA, CDR2 FQGNSA. Written as DNA, the CDR3 is TGTGCCAGCAGCCCCCAGCGGGGTGGCTATGGCTACACCTTC. Protein product: CASSPQRGGYGYTF.

The chain is built from TRBV3-1 and TRBJ2-3, with D tentatively TRBD2 (6 bases). The germline V gene has CDR1 LGHDT and CDR2 YNNKEL (reference sequence). The CDR3 is made up of 14 amino acids. V dropped 1 base and J dropped 5 bases, with 10 bases sitting between them. This CDR3 is CASSQVGAGDTQYF. CDR3 coding DNA: TGTGCCAGCAGCCAAGTGGGAGCGGGAGATACGCAGTATTTT.

The chain carries TRBV10-3 and TRBJ1-2; D not resolved. Germline V gene data show CDR1 as ENHRY and CDR2 as SYGVKD. V was shortened by 6 bases and J by 5 bases, with 16 bases between the two germline ends. This CDR3 region has 14 residues. The CDR3 reads CAIRGLEGFYGYTF. The CDR3 nucleotides read TGTGCCATCAGGGGCTTGGAGGGTTTTTATGGCTACACCTTC.

This clonotype showed up just a few times. The chain combines TRBV9 with TRBJ2-1; 7 bases match TRBD2. CDR1 and CDR2 from the germline V gene are SGDLS and YYNGEE. The junction had 8 bases not matched to a gene; V was cut back by 3 bases and J by 2 bases. This CDR3 spans 16 amino acids. Here the CDR3 DNA reads TGTGCCAGCAGCGCCTTAGCGGGCGGTACCTACAATGAGCAGTTCTTC. Amino acid sequence: CASSALAGGTYNEQFF.

The chain has TRBV6-1 and TRBJ2-1; 8 nucleotides align to TRBD2. The CDR3 runs 15 residues. Germline V gene sequence: CDR1 MNHNS, CDR2 SASEGT. After removal of 9 bases from V and 4 bases from J, the junction contained 11 bases not matched to a gene. The CDR3 loop reads CASKESGGGYNEQFF. CDR3 DNA: TGTGCCAGTAAAGAATCCGGGGGGGGTTACAATGAGCAGTTCTTC.

The genes are TRBV25-1 and TRBJ1-6, with 8 nucleotides matching TRBD1. J was trimmed by 10 bases and V by 4 bases; bases with no gene match: 9. The CDR3 spans 15 residues. Germline V gene lookup returns CDR1 MGHDK and CDR2 SYGVNS. The CDR3 loop is CASSAGQGAASPLHF. In DNA form, the CDR3 reads TGTGCCAGCAGTGCCGGACAGGGAGCCGCATCACCCCTCCACTTT.

This clonotype has more than one count but fewer than ten. The chain joins TRBV12-3 or TRBV12-4 to TRBJ1-4, with TRBD1 identical over 7 bases. This CDR3 region has 16 residues. With V trimmed by 6 bases and J by 2 bases, 9 bases remained unmatched. The CDR3 here is CASSPDLQGTNEKLFF. The CDR3 DNA follows: TGTGCCAGCAGCCCCGATTTACAGGGGACTAATGAAAAACTGTTTTTT.

This clonotype was observed a few times. The genes are TRBV9 and TRBJ2-1, with 9 bases aligning to TRBD2. The length of the CDR3 is 15 residues. Germline CDR1 and CDR2: SGDLS and YYNGEE. With V trimmed by 7 bases and J by 6 bases, 11 bases remained unmatched. The CDR3 nucleotides are TGTGCCAGCGAGTGGGGCGGGGGGGACTTCAATGAGCAGTTCTTC. It codes for CASEWGGGDFNEQFF.

The chain has TRBV25-1 and TRBJ2-7; D is perhaps TRBD2 (7 bases). CDR3 length: 17 residues. Trimming took 4 bases from V and 2 from J, leaving 21 bases between them. Germline-derived CDR1 and CDR2 are MGHDK and SYGVNS. The CDR3 spells CASSGRGRRGRPYEQYF. CDR3 DNA sequence: TGTGCCAGCAGTGGAAGGGGGAGGCGGGGGCGACCCTACGAGCAGTACTTC.

This clonotype appeared a few times. This chain connects TRBV7-8 to TRBJ1-1; possibly TRBD1 for D (5 bases). The germline V and J ends were trimmed by 5 bases and 11 bases, with 15 bases remaining between them. This CDR3 contains 12 residues. CDR1 and CDR2 (germline): SGHVS, FQNEAQ. CDR3 DNA sequence: TGTGCCAGCAGCCAAATCGGGGGGTGGGCTTTCTTT. Its protein is CASSQIGGWAFF. Based on the CDR3 plus reference TRBV7-8 and TRBJ1-1, the full variable domain is GAGVSQSPRYKVAKRGQDVALRCDPISGHVSLFWYQQALGQGPEFLTYFQNEAQLDKSGLPSDRFFAERPEGSVSTLKIQRTQQEDSAVYLCASSQIGGWAFFGQGTRLTVV.

The chain couples TRBV10-3 to TRBJ1-5, with a weak D call TRBD1 (6 bases). V shed 7 bases and J shed 0 bases, with 28 bases lying between them. The CDR3 loop spans 20 amino acids. Germline lookup yields CDR1 ENHRY and CDR2 SYGVKD. CDR3 sequence (DNA): TGTGCCATCACGGGGACAAGGGACCCGGACAACTCATATAGCAATCAGCCCCAGCATTTT. This sequence encodes CAITGTRDPDNSYSNQPQHF.

There are a few counts of this clonotype. The rearrangement links TRBV5-1 to TRBJ1-1; D unclear. CDR1 is SGHRS and CDR2 is YFSETQ in the germline V gene. The V end was cut by 2 bases, the J end by 5 bases, with 13 bases between. The CDR3 contains 14 residues. The CDR3 DNA reads TGCGCCAGCAGCTTAGCTGGGATGGGGACTGAAGCTTTCTTT. Protein sequence: CASSLAGMGTEAFF.

This clonotype was found a few times. J is TRBJ2-2 and V is TRBV6-5; no firm D call. V was trimmed by 0 bases and J by 4 bases, leaving 9 bases between them. The CDR3 sequence is 15 residues long. Per the germline V gene, CDR1 is MNHEY and CDR2 is SVGAGI. CDR3 coding DNA: TGTGCCAGCAGTTACTCCGGCGGCACCACCGGGGAGCTGTTTTTT. Translated: CASSYSGGTTGELFF.

Here the CDR3 reads CASSSPRGSQHF. The CDR3 DNA reads as TGTGCCAGCAGCTCACCCCGGGGCTCCCAGCATTTT. The chain employs TRBV7-2 and TRBJ1-5, with D perhaps TRBD1 (5 bases). Trimming cost V 4 bases and J 11 bases, with 12 bases left between them. The CDR3 runs to 12 residues. Germline lookup yields CDR1 SGHTA and CDR2 FQGNSA. Supplemented by reference TRBV7-2 and TRBJ1-5, the full variable domain reads GAGVSQSPSNKVTEKGKDVELRCDPISGHTALYWYRQSLGQGLEFLIYFQGNSAPDKSGLPSDRFSAERTGGSVSTLTIQRTQQEDSAVYLCASSSPRGSQHFGDGTRLSIL.

V usage is TRBV25-1 and J usage is TRBJ1-2, with D unclear. This CDR3 has 11 residues. V was trimmed by 10 bases and J by 2 bases, leaving 8 bases between them. Germline V gene lookup returns CDR1 MGHDK and CDR2 SYGVNS. The CDR3 spells CATAGNYGYTF. CDR3 bases: TGTGCCACCGCGGGGAACTATGGCTACACCTTC.

This clonotype has at least ten counts. The chain employs TRBV12-3 or TRBV12-4 and TRBJ2-7; tentatively, D is TRBD2 (6 bases). V was cut by 3 bases and J by 2 bases, with 11 bases left in between. This CDR3 comprises 14 residues. In nucleotides, the CDR3 is TGTGCCAGCAGTTTGCGGAGGGGAACCTACGAGCAGTACTTC. Protein sequence: CASSLRRGTYEQYF.

The chain links TRBV25-1 to TRBJ1-2; D uncertain. The V and J ends lost 3 bases and 7 bases respectively, with 9 bases between them. The CDR3 is made up of 12 amino acids. The germline CDR1 and CDR2 sequences are MGHDK and SYGVNS. The CDR3 protein is CASSDQPIGYTF. In DNA, the CDR3 is TGTGCCAGCAGTGACCAACCAATTGGCTACACCTTC.

This sequence joins TRBV10-3 and TRBJ2-7; TRBD2 matches at 9 bases. J lost 2 bases, V lost 6 bases, and 11 bases had no gene match. CDR3 length: 16 amino acids. Looked up from germline, CDR1 is ENHRY and CDR2 is SYGVKD. The DNA for the CDR3 is TGTGCCATCAGGGACCCGGGGAGCGGGGGGACCTACGAGCAGTACTTC. It is translated as CAIRDPGSGGTYEQYF.

This rearrangement joins TRBV11-1 to TRBJ1-6; the match to TRBD1 covers 7 bases. This CDR3 contains 15 residues. Germline assignment: CDR1 SGHAT and CDR2 FQDESV (reference sequence). J was trimmed by 9 bases and V by 4 bases; bases with no gene match: 9. The CDR3 reads CASSSSTGNVSPLHF. Here the CDR3 DNA reads TGTGCCAGCAGCTCCTCGACAGGGAATGTTTCACCCCTCCACTTT.

This clonotype was seen ten or more times. The chain uses TRBV12-3 or TRBV12-4 and TRBJ1-3, with D perhaps TRBD1 (6 bases). The CDR3 extends over 14 amino acids. The V end lost 5 bases, the J end lost 0 bases, and 8 bases lay between the germline ends. In DNA, the CDR3 is TGTGCCAGCAGTAGGACAGTCTCTGGAAACACCATATATTTT. This gives the protein CASSRTVSGNTIYF.